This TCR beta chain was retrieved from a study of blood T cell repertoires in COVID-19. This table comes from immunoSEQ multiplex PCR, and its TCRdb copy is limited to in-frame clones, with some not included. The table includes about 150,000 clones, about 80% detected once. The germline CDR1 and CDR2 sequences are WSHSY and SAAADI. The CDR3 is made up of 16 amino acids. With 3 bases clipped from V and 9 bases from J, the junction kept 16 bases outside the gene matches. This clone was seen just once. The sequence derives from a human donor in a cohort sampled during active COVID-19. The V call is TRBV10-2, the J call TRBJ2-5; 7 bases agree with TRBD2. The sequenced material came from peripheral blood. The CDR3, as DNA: TGCGCCAGCAGTGAATTAGGAGACCCCGGGGCGGGGGCCCAGTACTTC. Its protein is CASSELGDPGAGAQYF.